Presented here are 13 T cell receptor beta chains from one specimen sequenced in a study of vaccination and CD4 T cells after COVID-19. The Oncomine TCR Beta short-read assay was applied to DNA of cultured CD4+ T cells. A single record per CDR3 protein comes from TCRdb applying MiXCR to the PCR reads. The table lists around 10,000 distinct CDR3 sequences, 65% to 75% of them singletons. Treatment here: approximately 10-day PBMC culture with coronavirus spike peptide pools or control peptides (ViraFEST assay). Their recognized antigens are unknown. What was sequenced was CD4+ T cells from blood, cultured in vitro. These receptors were collected from a human donor who had recovered from COVID-19.

The rearrangement links TRBV7-8 to TRBJ1-5, with 8 bases matching TRBD1. The CDR3 has 17 residues. Germline CDR1 is SGHVS and CDR2 is FQNEAQ. The V and J ends lost 4 bases and 0 bases, in that order; junction bases with no gene match: 8. CDR3 sequence: CASSSRRTGNSNQPQHF. DNA for the CDR3: TGTGCCAGCAGCTCTCGGCGGACAGGGAATAGCAATCAGCCCCAGCATTTT.

The chain links TRBV11-3 to TRBJ1-3; 9 positions match TRBD1. V lost 5 bases and J lost 1; bases outside the gene matches: 6. The CDR3 runs 16 residues. Per the germline V gene, CDR1 is SGHNT and CDR2 is YENEEA. This CDR3 is CASSNPGQGSGNTIYF. Written as DNA, the CDR3 is TGTGCCAGCAGCAATCCGGGACAGGGATCTGGAAACACCATATATTTT.

This sequence joins TRBV11-3 and TRBJ2-2; D is undetermined. The CDR3 loop spans 12 amino acids. The germline V gene encodes CDR1 SGHNT and CDR2 YENEEA. The germline V and J ends were trimmed by 2 bases and 8 bases, with 6 bases remaining between them. This CDR3 is CASSLNPGELFF. The DNA of the CDR3 is TGTGCCAGCAGCTTAAACCCGGGGGAGCTGTTTTTT.

This chain uses TRBV5-1 with TRBJ2-3, with D uncertain. The germline V gene encodes CDR1 SGHRS and CDR2 YFSETQ. The V end was cut by 0 bases, the J end by 0 bases, with 5 bases between. This CDR3 is 14 amino acids long. CDR3 in DNA: TGCGCCAGCAGCTTGGCGACTAGCACAGATACGCAGTATTTT. Protein sequence: CASSLATSTDTQYF.

The CDR3 sequence: CSATNHRRPVNDYTF. The CDR3, as DNA: TGCAGTGCCACAAACCATAGACGGCCCGTCAACGACTACACCTTC. This rearrangement joins TRBV20-1 to TRBJ1-2; D not certain. CDR1 and CDR2 from the germline V gene are DFQATT and SNEGSKA (reference sequence). CDR3 length: 15 amino acids. The germline V and J ends were trimmed by 6 bases and 10 bases, with 27 bases remaining between them.

This chain links TRBV2 with TRBJ1-1; D is undetermined. V was shortened by 3 bases and J by 7 bases, with 9 bases between the two germline ends. This CDR3 region has 12 residues. Germline-derived CDR1 and CDR2 are SNHLY and FYNNEI. The DNA for the CDR3 is TGTGCCAGCAGTGACTACCGAATTGAAGCTTTCTTT. It yields the protein CASSDYRIEAFF.

The rearrangement uses TRBV6-5 and TRBJ1-6, with 7 bases identical to TRBD1. Trimming took 2 bases from V and 1 from J; bases not matched to a gene: 14. Germline CDR1 is MNHEY and CDR2 is SVGAGI. CDR3 length: 20 residues. The CDR3: CASSYVAGGISWSYNSPLHF. For the CDR3, the DNA is TGTGCCAGCAGTTACGTCGCAGGGGGGATTTCTTGGTCCTATAATTCACCCCTCCACTTT.

Only a few counts were recorded for this clonotype. The chain combines TRBV15 with TRBJ1-5, with 12 bases matching TRBD1. The V segment lost 2 bases and the J segment 6 bases; nucleotides outside the gene matches: 5. Germline loops: CDR1 LNHNV, CDR2 YYDKDF (reference sequence). CDR3 size: 16 residues. The DNA of the CDR3 is TGTGCCACCAGCAGAAGCGGGACAGGGGGCGGTCAGCCCCAGCATTTT. It encodes CATSRSGTGGGQPQHF.

The chain uses TRBV20-1 and TRBJ2-1, with 7 bases matching TRBD2. The length of the CDR3 is 13 residues. Losses at the gene ends were 5 bases for V and 4 bases for J; bases not matched to a gene: 5. Germline CDR1 reads DFQATT; CDR2 reads SNEGSKA (reference sequence). This CDR3 reads CSAQRGEYNEQFF. The CDR3 DNA follows: TGCAGTGCTCAACGGGGGGAATACAATGAGCAGTTCTTC.

The V call is TRBV28, the J call TRBJ2-1; 8 bases agree with TRBD2. This CDR3 is built from 15 residues. Losses at the gene ends were 6 bases for V and 3 bases for J; bases not matched to a gene: 7. Germline V gene lookup returns CDR1 MDHEN and CDR2 SYDVKM. The CDR3 reads CASSIAGSGYNEQFF. The DNA of the CDR3 is TGTGCCAGCAGCATAGCGGGATCGGGCTACAATGAGCAGTTCTTC. The entire variable domain, with the rest obtained from reference TRBV28 and TRBJ2-1, is as follows: DVKVTQSSRYLVKRTGEKVFLECVQDMDHENMFWYRQDPGLGLRLIYFSYDVKMKEKGDIPEGYSVSREKKERFSLILESASTNQTSMYLCASSIAGSGYNEQFFGPGTRLTVL.

The CDR3 loop reads CASSPGPPRGYTF. DNA for the CDR3: TGTGCCAGCAGCCCGGGCCCCCCGCGCGGCTACACCTTC. V and J are TRBV6-1 and TRBJ1-2; D gene ambiguous. Germline V lookup: CDR1 MNHNS, CDR2 SASEGT. The CDR3 has 13 residues. V dropped 6 bases and J dropped 8 bases, with 16 bases sitting between them.

The chain recombines TRBV11-3 with TRBJ2-5; 7 bases fit TRBD1. J was trimmed by 2 bases and V by 9 bases; bases with no gene match: 15. The V gene's germline CDR1 is SGHNT and CDR2 YENEEA. The CDR3 has 16 amino acids. CDR3 coding DNA: TGTGCCAGTAGGTTCGGGCAGGGGGTAGCACAAGAGACCCAGTACTTC. Amino acids: CASRFGQGVAQETQYF.

The chain couples TRBV5-6 to TRBJ1-2; 9 bases match TRBD1. Trimming at V came to 0 bases and at J to 1 base, leaving 1 base not matched to a gene. From germline, CDR1 is SGHDT and CDR2 YYEEEE. This CDR3 comprises 15 residues. The CDR3 here is CASSLGGQGNYGYTF. CDR3 sequence (DNA): TGTGCCAGCAGCTTGGGGGGACAGGGTAACTATGGCTACACCTTC.